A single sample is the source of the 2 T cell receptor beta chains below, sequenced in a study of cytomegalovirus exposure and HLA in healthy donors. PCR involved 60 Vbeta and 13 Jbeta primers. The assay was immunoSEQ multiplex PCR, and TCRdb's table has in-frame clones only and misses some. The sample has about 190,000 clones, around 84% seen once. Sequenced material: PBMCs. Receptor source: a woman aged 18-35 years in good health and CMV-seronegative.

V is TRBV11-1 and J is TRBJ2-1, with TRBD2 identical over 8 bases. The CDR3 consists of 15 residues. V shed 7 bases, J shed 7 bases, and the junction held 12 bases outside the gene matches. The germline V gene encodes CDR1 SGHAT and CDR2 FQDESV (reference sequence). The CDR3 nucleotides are TGTGCCAGCATCATCGGGACTAGTCGACGGAATGAGCAGTTCTTC. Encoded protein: CASIIGTSRRNEQFF.

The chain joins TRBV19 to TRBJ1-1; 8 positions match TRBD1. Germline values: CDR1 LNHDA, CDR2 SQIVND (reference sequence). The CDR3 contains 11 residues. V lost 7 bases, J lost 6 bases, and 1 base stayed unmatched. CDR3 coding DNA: TGTGCCAGTACAGGGGGCCCTGAAGCTTTCTTT. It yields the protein CASTGGPEAFF.